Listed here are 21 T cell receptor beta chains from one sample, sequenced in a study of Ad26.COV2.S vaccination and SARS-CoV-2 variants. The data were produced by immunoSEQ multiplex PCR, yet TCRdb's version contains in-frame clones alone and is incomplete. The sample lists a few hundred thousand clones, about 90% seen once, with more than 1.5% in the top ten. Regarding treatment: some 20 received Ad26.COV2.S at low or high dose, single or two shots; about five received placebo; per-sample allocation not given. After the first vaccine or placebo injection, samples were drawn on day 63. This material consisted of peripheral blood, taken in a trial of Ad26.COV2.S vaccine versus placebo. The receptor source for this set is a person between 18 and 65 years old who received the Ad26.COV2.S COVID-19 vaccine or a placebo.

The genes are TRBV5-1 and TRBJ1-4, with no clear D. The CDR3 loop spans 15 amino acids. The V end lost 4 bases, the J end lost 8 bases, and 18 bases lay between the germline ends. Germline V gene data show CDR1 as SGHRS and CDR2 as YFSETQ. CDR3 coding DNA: TGCGCCAGCAGCCGAAACCCCCTGGACCGAGAAAAACTGTTTTTT. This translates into CASSRNPLDREKLFF.

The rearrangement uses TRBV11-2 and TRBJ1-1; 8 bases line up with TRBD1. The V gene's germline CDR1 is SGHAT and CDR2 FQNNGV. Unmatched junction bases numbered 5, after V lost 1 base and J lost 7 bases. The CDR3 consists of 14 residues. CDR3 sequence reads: CASSLVGQGGEAFF. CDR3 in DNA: TGTGCCAGCAGCTTAGTAGGACAGGGAGGTGAAGCTTTCTTT. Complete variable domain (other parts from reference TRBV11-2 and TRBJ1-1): EAGVAQSPRYKIIEKRQSVAFWCNPISGHATLYWYQQILGQGPKLLIQFQNNGVVDDSQLPKDRFSAERLKGVDSTLKIQPAKLEDSAVYLCASSLVGQGGEAFFGQGTRLTVV.

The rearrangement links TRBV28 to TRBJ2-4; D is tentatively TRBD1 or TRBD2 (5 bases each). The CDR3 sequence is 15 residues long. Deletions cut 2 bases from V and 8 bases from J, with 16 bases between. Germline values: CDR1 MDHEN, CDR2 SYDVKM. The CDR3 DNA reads TGTGCCAGCAGTTTAGGGGGTCTTCTAGGTTACATTCAGTACTTC. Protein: CASSLGGLLGYIQYF.

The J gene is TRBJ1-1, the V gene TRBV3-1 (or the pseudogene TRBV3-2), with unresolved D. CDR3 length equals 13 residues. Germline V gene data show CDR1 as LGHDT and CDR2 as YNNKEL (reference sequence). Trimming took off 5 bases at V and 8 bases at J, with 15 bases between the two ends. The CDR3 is CASSSRHPPEAFF. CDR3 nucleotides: TGTGCCAGCAGCTCACGACACCCGCCAGAAGCTTTCTTT.

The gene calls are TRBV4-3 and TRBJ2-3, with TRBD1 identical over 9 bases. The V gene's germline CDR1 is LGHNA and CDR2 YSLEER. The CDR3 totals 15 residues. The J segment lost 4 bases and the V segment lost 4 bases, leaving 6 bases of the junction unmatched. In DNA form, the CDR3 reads TGCGCCAGCAGCCCAGGGACAGGGCTTCCAGATACGCAGTATTTT. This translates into CASSPGTGLPDTQYF.

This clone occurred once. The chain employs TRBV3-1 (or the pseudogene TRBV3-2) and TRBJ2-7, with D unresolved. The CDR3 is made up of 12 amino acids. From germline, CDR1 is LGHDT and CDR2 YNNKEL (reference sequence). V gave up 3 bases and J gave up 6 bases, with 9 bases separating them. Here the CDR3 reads CASSQIGLEQYF. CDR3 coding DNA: TGTGCCAGCAGCCAGATAGGGCTCGAGCAGTACTTC.

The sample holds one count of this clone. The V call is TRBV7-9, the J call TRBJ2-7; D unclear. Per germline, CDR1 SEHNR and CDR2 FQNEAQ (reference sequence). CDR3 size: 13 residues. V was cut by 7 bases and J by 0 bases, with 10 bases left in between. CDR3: CASIPPSSYEQYF. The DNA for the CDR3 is TGTGCCAGCATTCCCCCGAGCTCCTACGAGCAGTACTTC.

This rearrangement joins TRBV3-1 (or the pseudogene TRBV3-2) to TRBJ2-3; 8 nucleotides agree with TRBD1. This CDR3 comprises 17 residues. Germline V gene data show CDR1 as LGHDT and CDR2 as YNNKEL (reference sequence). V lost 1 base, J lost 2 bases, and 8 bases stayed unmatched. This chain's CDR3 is CASSQGPTGALTDTQYF. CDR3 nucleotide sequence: TGTGCCAGCAGCCAAGGTCCGACAGGGGCCCTCACAGATACGCAGTATTTT.

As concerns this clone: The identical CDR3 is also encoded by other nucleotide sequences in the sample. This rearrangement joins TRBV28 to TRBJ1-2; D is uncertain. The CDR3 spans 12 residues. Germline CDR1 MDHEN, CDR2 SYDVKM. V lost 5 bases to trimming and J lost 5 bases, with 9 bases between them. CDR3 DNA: TGTGCCAGCAGTGGCACGGGGTATGGCTACACCTTC. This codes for CASSGTGYGYTF.

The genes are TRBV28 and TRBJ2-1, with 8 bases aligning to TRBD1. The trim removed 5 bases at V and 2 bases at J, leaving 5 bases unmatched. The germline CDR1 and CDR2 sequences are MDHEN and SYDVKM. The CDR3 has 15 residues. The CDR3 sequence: CASSPDRVAYNEQFF. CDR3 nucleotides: TGTGCCAGCAGTCCGGACAGGGTGGCCTACAATGAGCAGTTCTTC.

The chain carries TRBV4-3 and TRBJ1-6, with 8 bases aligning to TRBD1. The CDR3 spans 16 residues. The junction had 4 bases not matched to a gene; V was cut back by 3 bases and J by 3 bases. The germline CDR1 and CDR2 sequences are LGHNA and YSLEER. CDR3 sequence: CASSQYRGNYNSPLHF. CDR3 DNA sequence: TGCGCCAGCAGCCAGTACAGGGGGAACTATAATTCACCCCTCCACTTT.

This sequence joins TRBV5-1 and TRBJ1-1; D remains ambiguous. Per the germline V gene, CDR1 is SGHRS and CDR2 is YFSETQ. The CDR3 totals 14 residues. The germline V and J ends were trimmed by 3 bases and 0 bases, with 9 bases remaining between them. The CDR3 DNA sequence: TGCGCCAGCAGCTCTGGACCGATGAACACTGAAGCTTTCTTT. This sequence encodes CASSSGPMNTEAFF.

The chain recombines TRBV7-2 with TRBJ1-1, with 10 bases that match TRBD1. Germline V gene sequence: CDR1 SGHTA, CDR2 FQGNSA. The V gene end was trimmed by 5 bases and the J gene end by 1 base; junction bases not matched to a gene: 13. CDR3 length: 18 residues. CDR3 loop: CASSPRTGGVSGNTEAFF. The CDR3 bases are TGTGCCAGCAGCCCAAGGACAGGGGGAGTATCCGGGAACACTGAAGCTTTCTTT.

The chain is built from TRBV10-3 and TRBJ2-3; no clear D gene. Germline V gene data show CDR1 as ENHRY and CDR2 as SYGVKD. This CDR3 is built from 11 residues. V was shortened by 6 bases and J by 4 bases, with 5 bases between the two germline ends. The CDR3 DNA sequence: TGTGCCATCAGCGGACCAGATACGCAGTATTTT. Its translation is CAISGPDTQYF.

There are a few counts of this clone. This chain's CDR3 is CASSESWTEQYF. The CDR3 region has the DNA TGCGCCAGCAGTGAGTCGTGGACCGAGCAGTACTTC. The chain is built from TRBV10-2 and TRBJ2-7; D is unresolved. The length of the CDR3 is 12 residues. Trimming shortened V by 0 bases and J by 6 bases, and 6 bases separated the two germline ends. The germline CDR1 and CDR2 sequences are WSHSY and SAAADI.

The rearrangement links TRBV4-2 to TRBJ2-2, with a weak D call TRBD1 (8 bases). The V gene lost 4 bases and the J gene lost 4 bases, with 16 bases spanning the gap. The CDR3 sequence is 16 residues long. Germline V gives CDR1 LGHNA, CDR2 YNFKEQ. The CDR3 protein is CASSPFYRGGTGELFF. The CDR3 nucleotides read TGTGCCAGCAGCCCGTTCTACAGGGGGGGCACCGGGGAGCTGTTTTTT.

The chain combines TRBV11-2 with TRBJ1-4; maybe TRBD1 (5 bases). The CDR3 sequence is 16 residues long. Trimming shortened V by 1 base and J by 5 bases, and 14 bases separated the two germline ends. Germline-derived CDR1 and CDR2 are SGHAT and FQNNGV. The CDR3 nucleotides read TGTGCCAGCAGCTTAGCGGAGGGGATGGCAAATGAAAAACTGTTTTTT. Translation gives CASSLAEGMANEKLFF.

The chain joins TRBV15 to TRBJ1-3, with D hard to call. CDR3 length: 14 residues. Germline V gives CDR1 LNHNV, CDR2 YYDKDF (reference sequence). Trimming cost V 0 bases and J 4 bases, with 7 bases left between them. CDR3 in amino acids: CATSRDSGGNTIYF. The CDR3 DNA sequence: TGTGCCACCAGCAGAGATTCGGGGGGAAACACCATATATTTT.

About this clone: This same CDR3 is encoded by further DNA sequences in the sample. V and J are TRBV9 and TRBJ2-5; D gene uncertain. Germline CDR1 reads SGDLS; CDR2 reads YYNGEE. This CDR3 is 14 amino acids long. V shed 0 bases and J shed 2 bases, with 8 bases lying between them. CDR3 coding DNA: TGTGCCAGCAGCGTAGGTGGGTCACAAGAGACCCAGTACTTC. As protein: CASSVGGSQETQYF.

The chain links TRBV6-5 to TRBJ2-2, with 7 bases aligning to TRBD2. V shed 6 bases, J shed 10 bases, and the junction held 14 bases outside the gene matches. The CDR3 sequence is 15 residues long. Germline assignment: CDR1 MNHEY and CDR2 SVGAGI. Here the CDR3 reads CASSTSGARVEELFF. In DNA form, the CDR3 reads TGTGCCAGCAGCACCAGCGGGGCTAGGGTGGAGGAGCTGTTTTTT.

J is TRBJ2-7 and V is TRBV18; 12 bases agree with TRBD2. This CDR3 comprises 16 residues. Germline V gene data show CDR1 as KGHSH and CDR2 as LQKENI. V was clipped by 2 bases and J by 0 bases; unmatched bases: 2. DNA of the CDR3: TGTGCCAGCTCACCAAAACTAGCGGGGGGCTCCTACGAGCAGTACTTC. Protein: CASSPKLAGGSYEQYF.